This TCR beta chain was documented in a study of blood T cell repertoires in COVID-19. Overall study context: From T cells, B-cell-depleted T cells, or PBMCs came the material, which was cDNA or gDNA.

Original processing methods: Estimation of nucleated cell counts relied on the amplification of reference gene primers. Assay used: immunoSEQ multiplex PCR; TCRdb lists only in-frame clones, some missing. Clone size and V and J calls were adopted from that table, with D and trimming inferred from the DNA. The table lists some 90,000 clones, about nine tenths of them singletons. Germline lookup yields CDR1 SNHLY and CDR2 FYNNEI. The CDR3 consists of 16 residues. The ends lost 7 bases at V and 1 base at J; junction bases unmatched: 7. The sequencing input was peripheral blood. The TCR comes from a man over 45 with acute or convalescent COVID-19. The chain is built from TRBV2 and TRBJ2-3; TRBD2 matches at 11 bases. The CDR3 sequence is CASTQLAGARTDTQYF. For the CDR3, the DNA is TGTGCCAGCACCCAACTAGCGGGAGCTCGCACAGATACGCAGTATTTT.